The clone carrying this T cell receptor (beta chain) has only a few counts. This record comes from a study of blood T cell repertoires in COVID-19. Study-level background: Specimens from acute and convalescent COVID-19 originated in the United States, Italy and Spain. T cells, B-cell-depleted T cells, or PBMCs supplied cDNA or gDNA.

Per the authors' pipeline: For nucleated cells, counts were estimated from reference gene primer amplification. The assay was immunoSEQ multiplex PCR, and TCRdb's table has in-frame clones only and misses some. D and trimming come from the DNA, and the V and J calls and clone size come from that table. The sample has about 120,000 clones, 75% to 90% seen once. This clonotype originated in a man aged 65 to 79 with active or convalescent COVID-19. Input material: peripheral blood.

CDR3 protein: CATSRDSYGYTF. In nucleotides, the CDR3 is TGTGCCACCAGTCGGGATAGCTATGGCTACACCTTC. The chain carries TRBV24-1 and TRBJ1-2; unclear D gene. V lost 6 bases and J lost 4, with 8 bases in between. The CDR3 totals 12 residues. Germline-derived CDR1 and CDR2 are KGHDR and SFDVKD.